Each of the 2 T cell receptor beta chains below was sequenced from the same sample in a study of shared clonotypes between healthy human individuals. The protocol was immunoSEQ multiplex PCR, while the TCRdb copy is restricted to in-frame clones and leaves out a portion. Of 230,000 or so clones listed, approximately 65% are singletons. The sequenced sample was memory CD4+ T cells sorted from blood. Subset noted: CD45RA-negative fraction. All receptors come from a man aged 30-40 years in good health.

The chain carries TRBV5-4 and TRBJ2-7; D unclear. Germline values: CDR1 SGHNT, CDR2 YYREEE (reference sequence). The CDR3 has 11 amino acids. The V end was cut by 2 bases, the J end by 5 bases, with 5 bases between. The DNA for the CDR3 is TGTGCCAGCAGCTTCGAGGACGAGCAGTACTTC. Residues: CASSFEDEQYF.

The rearrangement links TRBV30 to TRBJ2-7; D is possibly TRBD2 (5 bases). Germline assignment: CDR1 GTSNPN and CDR2 SVGIG (reference sequence). CDR3 size: 13 residues. Trimming stripped 7 bases from V and 1 base from J, with 14 bases between. Here the CDR3 DNA reads TGTGCCTTTGATACCGGGGAATCCTACGAGCAGTACTTC. Its translation: CAFDTGESYEQYF.